Below, 12 T cell receptor beta chains from the same sample are listed, as sequenced in a study of blood T cell repertoires in COVID-19. Data came from immunoSEQ multiplex PCR; TCRdb stores just in-frame clones and leaves some out. The sample includes roughly 190,000 clones, roughly four fifths of them seen just once. Sequenced sample: peripheral blood. The receptors shown here come from a woman in her thirties or forties with acute or convalescent COVID-19.

The chain is built from TRBV5-5 and TRBJ2-1; maybe TRBD2 (5 bases). Trimming removed 2 bases at V and 0 bases at J, with 9 bases between. Germline CDR1 SGHKS, CDR2 YYEKEE (reference sequence). The CDR3 loop spans 15 amino acids. CDR3 sequence (DNA): TGTGCCAGCAGCTTAGCGGCGAGCTCCTACAATGAGCAGTTCTTC. Translation: CASSLAASSYNEQFF.

This clone was seen once. This rearrangement joins TRBV5-1 to TRBJ2-1; TRBD1 aligns across 10 bases. The CDR3 loop spans 16 amino acids. Germline V gives CDR1 SGHRS, CDR2 YFSETQ. With V trimmed by 4 bases and J by 1 base, 5 bases remained unmatched. The CDR3, as DNA: TGCGCCAGCAGCCGGGGACAGGGGAGGTCCTACAATGAGCAGTTCTTC. Amino acid sequence: CASSRGQGRSYNEQFF.

The chain links TRBV6-5 to TRBJ1-5; possibly TRBD1 for D (5 bases). With 0 bases removed from V and 1 base from J, the gap between germline ends came to 7 bases. Germline lookup yields CDR1 MNHEY and CDR2 SVGAGI. This CDR3 has 15 amino acids. The CDR3 DNA is TGTGCCAGCAGTTACTCGAAGGGGAGCAATCAGCCCCAGCATTTT. It yields the protein CASSYSKGSNQPQHF.

The V and J genes are TRBV3-1 (or the pseudogene TRBV3-2) and TRBJ2-3, with D perhaps matching TRBD2 (6 bases). The CDR3 covers 16 residues. Trimming cost V 2 bases and J 1 base, with 13 bases left between them. Germline V gene sequence: CDR1 LGHDT, CDR2 YNNKEL (reference sequence). The DNA of the CDR3 is TGTGCCAGCAGCCAACGGGCGGGAAAAGGCACAGATACGCAGTATTTT. This codes for CASSQRAGKGTDTQYF.

The count of this clone is one. The chain combines TRBV4-1 with TRBJ1-5, with D hard to call. The V gene's germline CDR1 is MGHRA and CDR2 YSYEKL. This CDR3 contains 14 residues. V was pared by 3 bases and J by 0 bases, with 6 bases between. CDR3 nucleotide sequence: TGCGCCAGCAGCCAGTACAATAGCAATCAGCCCCAGCATTTT. Translated: CASSQYNSNQPQHF.

The chain combines TRBV7-9 with TRBJ2-7, with TRBD1 identical over 8 bases. Trimming at V came to 4 bases and at J to 5 bases, leaving 13 bases not matched to a gene. Germline assignment: CDR1 SEHNR and CDR2 FQNEAQ (reference sequence). This CDR3 is 16 amino acids long. The CDR3 sequence is CASSSRDRGVTHEQYF. CDR3 in DNA: TGTGCCAGCAGCTCCAGAGACAGGGGAGTAACCCACGAGCAGTACTTC.

The chain recombines TRBV7-6 with TRBJ2-7; 8 positions agree with TRBD1. The CDR3 is 15 residues long. With V trimmed by 5 bases and J by 6 bases, 12 bases remained unmatched. The germline gives CDR1 SGHVS, CDR2 FNYEAQ. This CDR3 reads CASSAGTGPYTEQYF. CDR3 nucleotide sequence: TGTGCCAGCAGCGCGGGGACAGGTCCCTATACCGAGCAGTACTTC.

This clone was detected a few times. The rearrangement joins TRBV29-1 to TRBJ2-7; tentatively, D is TRBD2 (6 bases). Germline loops: CDR1 SQVTM, CDR2 ANQGSEA. Trimming left V 5 bases short and J 5 bases short, with 28 bases between. This CDR3 spans 17 amino acids. CDR3 sequence: CSVSGSDQLGSWDEQYF. CDR3 bases: TGCAGCGTTTCCGGGAGTGACCAACTAGGCAGCTGGGACGAGCAGTACTTC.

This clone appeared a single time. V and J are TRBV11-3 and TRBJ1-1, with no clear D. The CDR3 contains 13 residues. V was shortened by 4 bases and J by 5 bases, with 11 bases between the two germline ends. Germline values: CDR1 SGHNT, CDR2 YENEEA. CDR3 protein: CASSYTPGTEAFF. The CDR3 DNA reads TGTGCCAGCAGCTACACCCCGGGGACTGAAGCTTTCTTT.

The chain couples TRBV19 to TRBJ2-6; D remains ambiguous. Germline CDR1 LNHDA, CDR2 SQIVND (reference sequence). With 4 bases removed from V and 2 bases from J, the gap between germline ends came to 9 bases. This CDR3 is built from 15 residues. The CDR3 nucleotides are TGTGCCAGTAGTACCCGACAAGCTGGGGCCAACGTCCTGACTTTC. Amino acid sequence: CASSTRQAGANVLTF.

The chain joins TRBV7-9 to TRBJ1-1; D is possibly TRBD1 (6 bases). Germline lookup yields CDR1 SEHNR and CDR2 FQNEAQ (reference sequence). Trimming cost V 5 bases and J 6 bases, with 19 bases left between them. CDR3 length: 15 amino acids. The CDR3 spells CASSVTLGQTSEAFF. Here the CDR3 DNA reads TGTGCCAGCAGCGTCACCCTAGGACAGACCTCTGAAGCTTTCTTT.

The CDR3 protein is CASSLTGANYGYTF. In DNA, the CDR3 is TGTGCCAGCAGCCTAACAGGGGCTAACTATGGCTACACCTTC. The rearrangement joins TRBV3-1 (or the pseudogene TRBV3-2) to TRBJ1-2; TRBD1 matches at 7 bases. The CDR3 runs to 14 residues. V shed 4 bases and J 0 bases; nucleotides not matched to a gene: 2. Germline assignment: CDR1 LGHDT and CDR2 YNNKEL (reference sequence).